This T cell receptor (beta chain) was documented in a study of neurological immune-mediated disorders. Broader study findings: Multiple sclerosis was found to have the least TCR clonal expansion, below healthy controls, and HTLV-1-associated myelopathy the most.

Synthesis of cDNA used 5'RACE (with 10-nucleotide random UMIs). TCRdb ran MiXCR on the 5' RACE reads and lists one entry per CDR3 protein. The sample yields about 17,000 distinct CDR3 sequences, 3.5% seen once. At least ten counts were recorded for this clonotype. Its antigen is unknown. V was clipped by 5 bases and J by 3 bases, with 13 bases between them. The CDR3 sequence is 14 residues long. Germline V lookup: CDR1 SGHTA, CDR2 FQGNSA. The receptor was isolated from a woman between 35 and 50 years old in good health. The chain recombines TRBV7-2 with TRBJ1-2; the D gene is possibly TRBD1 (5 bases). Sequenced sample: CD8+ T cells from blood. The CDR3 spells CASSISGTDYGYTF. The CDR3 nucleotides read TGTGCCAGCAGCATATCCGGGACGGACTATGGCTACACCTTC.